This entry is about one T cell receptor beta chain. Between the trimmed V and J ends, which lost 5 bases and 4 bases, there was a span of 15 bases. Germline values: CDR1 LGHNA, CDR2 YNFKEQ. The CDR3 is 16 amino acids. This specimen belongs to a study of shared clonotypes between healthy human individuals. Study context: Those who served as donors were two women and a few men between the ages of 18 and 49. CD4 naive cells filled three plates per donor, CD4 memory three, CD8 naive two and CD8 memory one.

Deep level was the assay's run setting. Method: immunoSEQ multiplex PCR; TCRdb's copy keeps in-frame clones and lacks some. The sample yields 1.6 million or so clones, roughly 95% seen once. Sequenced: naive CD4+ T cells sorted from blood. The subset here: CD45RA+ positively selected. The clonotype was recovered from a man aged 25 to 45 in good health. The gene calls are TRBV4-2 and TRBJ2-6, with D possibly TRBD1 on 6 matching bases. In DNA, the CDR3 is TGTGCCAGCAGCAAAGGGGGTGGGAACGGGGCCAACGTCCTGACTTTC. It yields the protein CASSKGGGNGANVLTF.